The 3 T cell receptor beta chains reported below all come from one sample, sequenced in a study of blood T cell repertoires in COVID-19. TCRdb's table, derived via immunoSEQ multiplex PCR, lists solely in-frame clones and lacks some. The sample carries around 340,000 clones, approximately 89% recorded once. The specimen sequenced was peripheral blood. These receptors came from a woman in her sixties or seventies with COVID-19, enrolled during active disease.

V usage is TRBV30 and J usage is TRBJ2-3, with a tentative D call TRBD1 (5 bases). The V and J ends lost 2 bases and 4 bases respectively, with 16 bases between them. Germline V CDR1 and CDR2: GTSNPN, SVGIG (reference sequence). This CDR3 has 15 amino acids. Here the CDR3 DNA reads TGTGCCTGGAGTCCCCTCCGACAGAAACCAGATACGCAGTATTTT. This translates into CAWSPLRQKPDTQYF.

The rearrangement links TRBV18 to TRBJ2-2; the match to TRBD2 covers 13 bases. This CDR3 is 17 amino acids long. J lost 1 base, V lost 1 base, and 0 bases had no gene match. Germline V gene lookup returns CDR1 KGHSH and CDR2 LQKENI. The CDR3 DNA sequence: TGTGCCAGCTCACCACGACTAGCGGGGGGGAACACCGGGGAGCTGTTTTTT. It encodes CASSPRLAGGNTGELFF. Looking up the rest from reference TRBV18 and TRBJ2-2 gives the full variable domain: NAGVMQNPRHLVRRRGQEARLRCSPMKGHSHVYWYRQLPEEGLKFMVYLQKENIIDESGMPKERFSAEFPKEGPSILRIQQVVRGDSAAYFCASSPRLAGGNTGELFFGEGSRLTVL.

In DNA form, the CDR3 reads TGCAGCGTTGAAACGGGCCGGGGTAACACCATATATTTT. Translation: CSVETGRGNTIYF. J is TRBJ1-3 and V is TRBV29-1; the D is unclear. The V end was cut by 2 bases, the J end by 7 bases, with 12 bases between. The CDR3 is 13 amino acids. Germline V gene data show CDR1 as SQVTM and CDR2 as ANQGSEA. The full variable domain, in which reference TRBV29-1 and TRBJ1-3 provide the parts outside the CDR3, is SAVISQKPSRDICQRGTSLTIQCQVDSQVTMMFWYRQQPGQSLTLIATANQGSEATYESGFVIDKFPISRPNLTFSTLTVSNMSPEDSSIYLCSVETGRGNTIYFGEGSWLTVV.